This T cell receptor beta chain was sequenced during a study of T cell responses to AZD1222 COVID-19 vaccine. Whole-study results and caveats: Increases in Spike-specific TCR breadth and depth were seen after two AZD1222 doses. Repertoires in all cases were sampled only once the peak T cell response had passed. Spike was spanned by vaccine-associated CD4 TCRs, which were dominant at 160-218 and 743-854.

Second doses at about 4 or about 12 weeks were pooled. Measured with immunoSEQ multiplex PCR; TCRdb has only the in-frame clones, and not every one. Here the sample spans around 120,000 clones, 85% to 95% being singletons. Germline V gene lookup returns CDR1 MNHNS and CDR2 SASEGT. Trimming removed 3 bases at V and 4 bases at J, with 12 bases between. The CDR3 spans 14 residues. In the case of this clone: Antigen unknown.

The rearrangement joins TRBV6-1 to TRBJ1-2, with D unclear. This sequence was found in an adult who received the AZD1222 COVID-19 vaccine. Sequences were derived from peripheral blood, sampled 28 days after the second AZD1222 dose. CDR3 DNA: TGTGCCAGCAGTGAGGTGAGCAGTCGCTATGGCTACACCTTC. This encodes CASSEVSSRYGYTF.